This T cell receptor beta chain was identified during a study of blood T cell repertoires in COVID-19. Study-wide context: COVID-19 samples from acute and convalescent phases originated in the United States, Italy and Spain. PBMCs, B-cell-depleted T cells, or T cells were the source of the cDNA or gDNA that made up the material.

CDR1 and CDR2 from the germline V gene are SGDLS and YYNGEE. CDR3 length equals 13 residues. Trimming took 2 bases from V and 7 from J; bases not matched to a gene: 1. This clone was seen only once. Using immunoSEQ multiplex PCR, the repertoire was profiled, and TCRdb retains in-frame clones only, with some absent. Among a few hundred thousand clones listed, roughly 86% were seen once. The sequenced material came from peripheral blood. The sequence was obtained from a woman in her forties or fifties with acute or convalescent COVID-19. The chain carries TRBV9 and TRBJ1-4, with 8 positions matching TRBD1. In DNA, the CDR3 is TGTGCCAGCAGCGTGGACAGGGCTGAAAAACTGTTTTTT. This encodes CASSVDRAEKLFF.